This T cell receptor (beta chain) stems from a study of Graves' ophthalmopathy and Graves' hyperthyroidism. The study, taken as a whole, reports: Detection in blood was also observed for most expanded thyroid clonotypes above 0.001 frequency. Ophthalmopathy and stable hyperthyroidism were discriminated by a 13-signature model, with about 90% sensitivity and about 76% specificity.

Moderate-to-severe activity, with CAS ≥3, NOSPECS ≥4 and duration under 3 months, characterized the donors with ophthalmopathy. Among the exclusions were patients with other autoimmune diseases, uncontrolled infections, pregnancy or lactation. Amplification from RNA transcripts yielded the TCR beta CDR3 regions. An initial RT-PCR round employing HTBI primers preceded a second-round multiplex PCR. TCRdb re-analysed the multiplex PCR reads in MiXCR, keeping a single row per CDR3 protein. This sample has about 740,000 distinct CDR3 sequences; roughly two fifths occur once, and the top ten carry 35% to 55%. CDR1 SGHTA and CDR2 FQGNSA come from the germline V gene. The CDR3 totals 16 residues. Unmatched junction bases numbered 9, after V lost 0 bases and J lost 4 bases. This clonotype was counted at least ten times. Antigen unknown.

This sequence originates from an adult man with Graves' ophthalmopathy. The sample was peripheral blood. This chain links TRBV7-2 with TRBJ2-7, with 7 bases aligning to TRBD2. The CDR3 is CASSLAASGAPYEQYF. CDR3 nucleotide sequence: TGTGCCAGCAGCTTAGCAGCGAGCGGGGCGCCTTACGAGCAGTACTTC.